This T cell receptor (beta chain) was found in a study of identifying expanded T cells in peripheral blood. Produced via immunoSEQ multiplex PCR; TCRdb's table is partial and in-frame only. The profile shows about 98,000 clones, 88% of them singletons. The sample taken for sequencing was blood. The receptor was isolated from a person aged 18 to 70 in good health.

The DNA for the CDR3 is TGTGCCAGCAGCTCCGGACTAGCGGGAGGATCCACCGGGGAGCTGTTTTTT. Encoded protein: CASSSGLAGGSTGELFF. The chain employs TRBV7-3 and TRBJ2-2, with TRBD2 matching over 14 bases. Losses at the gene ends were 4 bases for V and 4 bases for J; bases not matched to a gene: 5. Germline V gene lookup returns CDR1 SGHTA and CDR2 FQGTGA. The CDR3 is 17 residues long.